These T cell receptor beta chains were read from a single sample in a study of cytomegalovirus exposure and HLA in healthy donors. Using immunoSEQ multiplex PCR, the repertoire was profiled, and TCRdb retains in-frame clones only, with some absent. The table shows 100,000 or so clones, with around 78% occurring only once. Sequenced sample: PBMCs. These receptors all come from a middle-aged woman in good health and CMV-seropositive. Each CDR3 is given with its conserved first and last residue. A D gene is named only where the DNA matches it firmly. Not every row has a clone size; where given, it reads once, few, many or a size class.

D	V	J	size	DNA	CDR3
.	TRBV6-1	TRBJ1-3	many	TGTGCCAGCTTTAGCTCTGGAAACACCATATATTTT	CASFSSGNTIYF
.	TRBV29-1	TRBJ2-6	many	TGCAGCGTTGGACAGGCCTCCTCTGGGGCCAACGTCCTGACTTTC	CSVGQASSGANVLTF
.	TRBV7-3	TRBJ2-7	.	TGTGCCAGCAGCAACGACATGCAAAACCCTCTCTCCTACGAGCAGTACTTC	CASSNDMQNPLSYEQYF
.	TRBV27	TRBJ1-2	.	TGTGCCAGCAGGTCAAACTATGGCTACACCTTC	CASRSNYGYTF
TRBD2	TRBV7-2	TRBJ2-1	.	TGTGCCAGCAGCTTATTCGCGCGGGAGGGGAATGAGCAGTTCTTC	CASSLFAREGNEQFF
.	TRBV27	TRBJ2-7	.	TGTGCCAGCAGTTTGGGCTTCAGCTCCTACGAGCAGTACTTC	CASSLGFSSYEQYF
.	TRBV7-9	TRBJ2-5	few	TGTGCCAGCCGCGACAGGAATCAAGAGACCCAGTACTTC	CASRDRNQETQYF
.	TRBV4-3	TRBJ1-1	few	TGCGCCAGCAGCCAAGATTGGGGGGCTGAAGCTTTCTTT	CASSQDWGAEAFF
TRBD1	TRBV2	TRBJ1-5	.	TGTGCCAGCAGCGGGACAGCAAATCAGCCCCAGCATTTT	CASSGTANQPQHF
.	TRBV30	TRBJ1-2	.	TGTGCCTGGAGTGCGACAGGCTATGGCTACACCTTC	CAWSATGYGYTF
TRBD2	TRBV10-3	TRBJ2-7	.	TGTGCCATCAGGGGGGAGGGCTGGGGGGGCGAGCAGTACTTC	CAIRGEGWGGEQYF
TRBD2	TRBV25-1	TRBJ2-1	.	TGTGCCAGCAGTACCGCGGGGGGGGGCCCTAACAATGAGCAGTTCTTC	CASSTAGGGPNNEQFF
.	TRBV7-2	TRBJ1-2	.	TGTGCCAGCAGCTTAATCGTGGATTCGGGTGGCTACACCTTC	CASSLIVDSGGYTF
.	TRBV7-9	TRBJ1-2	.	TGTGCCAGCAGCTTAGCGGGGCAGGATGGCTACACCTTC	CASSLAGQDGYTF
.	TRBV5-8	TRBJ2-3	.	TGTGCCAGCCGGGAGACAGATACGCAGTATTTT	CASRETDTQYF
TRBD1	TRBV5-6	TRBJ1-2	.	TGTGCCAGCAGCCCTGGGACAGCCCTTAACTATGGCTACACCTTC	CASSPGTALNYGYTF
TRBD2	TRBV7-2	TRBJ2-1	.	TGTGCCAGCAGCTTAGTAGAGGGGGCTAGCGGGAGGTTCTACAATGAGCAGTTCTTC	CASSLVEGASGRFYNEQFF
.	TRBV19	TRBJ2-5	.	TGTGCCAGTAGTATAGGGCAGATGTACCAAGAGACCCAGTACTTC	CASSIGQMYQETQYF
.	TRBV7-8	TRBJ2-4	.	TGTGCCAGCAGCTCCGGGGAGATGGCGGCCAAAAACATTCAGTACTTC	CASSSGEMAAKNIQYF
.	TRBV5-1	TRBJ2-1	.	TGCGCCAGCAGCTTAGGACCCGAAGGGGACTACAATGAGCAGTTCTTC	CASSLGPEGDYNEQFF
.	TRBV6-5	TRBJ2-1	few	TGTGCCAGCAGGCCTCCGGGTCTCAATGAGCAGTTCTTC	CASRPPGLNEQFF
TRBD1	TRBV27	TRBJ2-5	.	TGTGCCAGCAGCCGCGCCGGGACAGAAGAGACCCAGTACTTC	CASSRAGTEETQYF
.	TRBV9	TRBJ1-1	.	TGTGCCAGCAGCGTAGCCTCGGGAGCGTACACTGAAGCTTTCTTT	CASSVASGAYTEAFF
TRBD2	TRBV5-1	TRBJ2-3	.	TGCGCCAGCAGCGTAGCGGGATTTGGCACAGATACGCAGTATTTT	CASSVAGFGTDTQYF
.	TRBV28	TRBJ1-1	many	TGTGCCAGCAGTTCCCAAACACCTACTGAAGCTTTCTTT	CASSSQTPTEAFF
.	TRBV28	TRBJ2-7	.	TGTGCCAGCAGGCCAACTAGTCACGAGCAGTACTTC	CASRPTSHEQYF
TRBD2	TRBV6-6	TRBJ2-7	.	TGTGCCAGCAGTGGGGTTGCGGGAGGGCAGTACGAGCAGTACTTC	CASSGVAGGQYEQYF
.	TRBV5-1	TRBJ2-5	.	TGCGCCAGCAGCCGAGGGGGAGAGGGGACCCAGTACTTC	CASSRGGEGTQYF
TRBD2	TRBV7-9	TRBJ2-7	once	TGTTCCAGCAGCTTAACCGGGACTAGTAGGGCCGAGCAGTACTTC	CSSSLTGTSRAEQYF
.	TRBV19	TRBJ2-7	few	TGTGCCAGTAGCGAACAGGGAGATTACTACGAGCAGTACTTC	CASSEQGDYYEQYF
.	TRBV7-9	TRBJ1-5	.	TGTGCCAGCAGCTTAGGGTCAGGTGGAGGGTTTCAGCCCCAGCATTTT	CASSLGSGGGFQPQHF
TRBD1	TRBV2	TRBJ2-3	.	TGTGCCAGCAAAGGGCAGGGGGTACTCACAGATACGCAGTATTTT	CASKGQGVLTDTQYF
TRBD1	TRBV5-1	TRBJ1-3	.	TGCGCCAGCAGCTCGGGACAGGGTGGAAACACCATATATTTT	CASSSGQGGNTIYF
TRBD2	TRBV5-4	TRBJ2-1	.	TGTGCCAGCAGCTCTACCTCTGCGGGGGATGAGCAGTTCTTC	CASSSTSAGDEQFF
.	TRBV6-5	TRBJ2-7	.	TGTGCCAGCAGTTACTCGTCCATGGGTGGTCGGGACGAGCAGTACTTC	CASSYSSMGGRDEQYF
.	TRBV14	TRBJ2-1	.	TGTGCCAGCAGCCAAGCGTATACTGATGAGCAGTTCTTC	CASSQAYTDEQFF
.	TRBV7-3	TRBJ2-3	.	TGTGCCAGCAGCCGAACTAGCTTCGGGGATACGCAGTATTTT	CASSRTSFGDTQYF
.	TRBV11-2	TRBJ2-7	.	TGTGCCAGCAGCTTAAAAGTACTAGGGGGATACGAGCAGTACTTC	CASSLKVLGGYEQYF
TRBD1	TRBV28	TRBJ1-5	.	TGTGCCAGCAGACGGGACAGAGGAAATCAGCCCCAGCATTTT	CASRRDRGNQPQHF
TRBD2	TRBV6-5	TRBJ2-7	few	TGTGCCAGCAGTTCGACTAGCGGGGGTTCCTACGAGCAGTACTTC	CASSSTSGGSYEQYF
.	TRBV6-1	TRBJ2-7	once	TGTGCCAGCAGTGAACACCTCTACGAGCAGTACTTC	CASSEHLYEQYF
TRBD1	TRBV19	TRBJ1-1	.	TGTGCCTTTACCGCCCCGGGACAGGGGACCACTGAAGCTTTCTTT	CAFTAPGQGTTEAFF
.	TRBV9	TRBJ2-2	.	TGTGCCAGCAGCGTAGCGGGAGAGCGGACCGGGGAGCTGTTTTTT	CASSVAGERTGELFF
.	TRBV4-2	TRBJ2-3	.	TGTGCCAGCAGCCCGGGGGGCGGGGCAACAGATACGCAGTATTTT	CASSPGGGATDTQYF
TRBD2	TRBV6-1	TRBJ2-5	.	TGTGCCAGCAGTGGGACTAGCGGGGACGGGGCGGAGACCCAGTACTTC	CASSGTSGDGAETQYF
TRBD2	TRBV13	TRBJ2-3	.	TGTGCCAGCAGCACCCGACTAGCGGGAGAGTCTGGCACAGATACGCAGTATTTT	CASSTRLAGESGTDTQYF
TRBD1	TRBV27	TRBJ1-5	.	TGTGCCAGCGCCGGGACAGGGTTCAATCAGCCCCAGCATTTT	CASAGTGFNQPQHF
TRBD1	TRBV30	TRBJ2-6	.	TGTGCCTGGAGTCGGGACAGGGCTCTCTCTGGGGCCAACGTCCTGACTTTC	CAWSRDRALSGANVLTF
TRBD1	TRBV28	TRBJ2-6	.	TGTGCCAGCAGTTCCTCCCGGGACAGGGGGCCCGGGGCCAACGTCCTGACTTTC	CASSSSRDRGPGANVLTF
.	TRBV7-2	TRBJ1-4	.	TGTGCCAGCAGCTTAAATAGGGCAGGGATTGAACTGTTTTTT	CASSLNRAGIELFF